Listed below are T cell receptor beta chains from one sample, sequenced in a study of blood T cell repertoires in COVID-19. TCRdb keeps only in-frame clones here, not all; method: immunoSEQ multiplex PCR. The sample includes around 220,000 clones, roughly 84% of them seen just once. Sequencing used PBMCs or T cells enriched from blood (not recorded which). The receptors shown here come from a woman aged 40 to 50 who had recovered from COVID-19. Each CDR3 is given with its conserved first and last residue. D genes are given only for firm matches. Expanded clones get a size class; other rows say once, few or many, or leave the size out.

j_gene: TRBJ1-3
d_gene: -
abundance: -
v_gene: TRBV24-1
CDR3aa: CATSSTGNTIYF
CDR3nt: TGTGCCACCAGTAGCACGGGAAACACCATATATTTT

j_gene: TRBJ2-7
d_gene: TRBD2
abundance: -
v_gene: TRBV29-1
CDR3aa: CSVTASGSSYEQYF
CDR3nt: TGCAGCGTGACGGCTAGCGGGAGCTCCTACGAGCAGTACTTC

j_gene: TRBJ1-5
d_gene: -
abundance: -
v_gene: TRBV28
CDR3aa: CASSFLSRGSSNQPQHF
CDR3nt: TGTGCCAGCAGTTTTCTATCCAGGGGTTCAAGCAATCAGCCCCAGCATTTT

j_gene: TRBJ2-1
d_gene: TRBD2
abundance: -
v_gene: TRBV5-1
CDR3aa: CASSKGTTNPNEQFF
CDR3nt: TGCGCCAGCAGCAAAGGGACTACCAACCCCAATGAGCAGTTCTTC

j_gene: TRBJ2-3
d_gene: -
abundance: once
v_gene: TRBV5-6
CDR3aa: CASSYYGVQSNTQYF
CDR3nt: TGTGCCAGCAGCTACTACGGGGTGCAGTCCAATACGCAGTATTTT

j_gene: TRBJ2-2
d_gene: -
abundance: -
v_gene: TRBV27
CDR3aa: CASRQRDITGELFF
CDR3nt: TGTGCCAGCAGACAACGGGACATAACCGGGGAGCTGTTTTTT

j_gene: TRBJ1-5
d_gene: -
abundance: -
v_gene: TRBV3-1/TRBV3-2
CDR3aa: CASSQDYPGNQPQHF
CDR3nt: TGTGCCAGCAGCCAAGACTACCCTGGCAATCAGCCCCAGCATTTT

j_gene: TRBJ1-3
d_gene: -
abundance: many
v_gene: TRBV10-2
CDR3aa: CASSESGASGNTIYF
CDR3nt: TGCGCCAGCAGTGAGTCTGGGGCATCTGGAAACACCATATATTTT

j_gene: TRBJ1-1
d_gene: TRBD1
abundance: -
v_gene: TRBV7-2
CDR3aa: CASSLGTGVRAFF
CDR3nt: TGTGCCAGCAGCTTAGGGACAGGAGTGAGGGCTTTCTTT

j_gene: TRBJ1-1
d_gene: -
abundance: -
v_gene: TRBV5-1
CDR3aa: CASSLQQQGYTEAFF
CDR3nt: TGCGCCAGCAGCTTGCAACAGCAGGGGTACACTGAAGCTTTCTTT

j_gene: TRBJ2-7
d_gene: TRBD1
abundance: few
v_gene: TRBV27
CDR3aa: CASTRQGNRYEQYF
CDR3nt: TGTGCCAGCACTAGACAGGGGAACCGCTACGAGCAGTACTTC

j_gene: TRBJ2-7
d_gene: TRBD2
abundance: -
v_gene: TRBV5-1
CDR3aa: CASSVSGTRLYEQYF
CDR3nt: TGCGCCAGCAGCGTCTCCGGGACTAGACTCTACGAGCAGTACTTC

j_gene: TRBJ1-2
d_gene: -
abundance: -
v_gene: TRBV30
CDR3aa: CAWSVAGQGYGYTF
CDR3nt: TGTGCCTGGAGTGTTGCAGGACAAGGGTATGGCTACACCTTC

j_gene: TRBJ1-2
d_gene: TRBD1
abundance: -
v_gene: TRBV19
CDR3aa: CASSLQGALSGYTF
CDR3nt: TGTGCCAGTAGTTTACAGGGGGCGTTGTCTGGCTACACCTTC

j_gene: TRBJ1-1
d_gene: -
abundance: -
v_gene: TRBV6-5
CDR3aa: CASSFRLGGEAEAFF
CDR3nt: TGTGCCAGCAGTTTTCGATTGGGGGGGGAAGCCGAAGCTTTCTTT

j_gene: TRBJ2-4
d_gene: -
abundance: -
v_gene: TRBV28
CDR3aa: CASSWGLAKNIQYF
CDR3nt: TGTGCCAGCAGTTGGGGACTAGCCAAAAACATTCAGTACTTC

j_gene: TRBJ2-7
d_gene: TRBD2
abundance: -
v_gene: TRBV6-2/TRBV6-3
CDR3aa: CASSYSTSGSSYEQYF
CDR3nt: TGTGCCAGCAGTTACTCGACTAGCGGGAGTTCCTACGAGCAGTACTTC

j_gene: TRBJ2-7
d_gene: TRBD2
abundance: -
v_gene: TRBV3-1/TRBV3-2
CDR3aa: CASSPRLAGAYEQYF
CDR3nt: TGTGCCAGCAGCCCTAGACTAGCGGGAGCTTACGAGCAGTACTTC

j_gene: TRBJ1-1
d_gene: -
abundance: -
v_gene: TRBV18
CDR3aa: CASSPGQPNTEAFF
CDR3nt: TGTGCCAGCTCACCTGGGCAGCCGAACACTGAAGCTTTCTTT

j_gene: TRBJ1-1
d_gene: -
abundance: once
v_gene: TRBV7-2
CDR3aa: CASSLLGALTEAFF
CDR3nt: TGTGCCAGCAGCTTATTGGGGGCTTTGACTGAAGCTTTCTTT

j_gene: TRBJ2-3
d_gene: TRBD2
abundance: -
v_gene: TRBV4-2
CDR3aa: CASSPRSREADTQYF
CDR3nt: TGTGCCAGCAGCCCCCGGTCCCGGGAGGCAGATACGCAGTATTTT

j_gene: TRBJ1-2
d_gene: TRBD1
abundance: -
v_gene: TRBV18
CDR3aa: CASSRQGDNYGYTF
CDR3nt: TGTGCCAGCTCACGACAGGGGGATAACTATGGCTACACCTTC

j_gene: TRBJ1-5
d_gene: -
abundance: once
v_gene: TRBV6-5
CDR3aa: CASGGHGNQPQHF
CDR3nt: TGTGCCAGCGGAGGGCACGGGAATCAGCCCCAGCATTTT

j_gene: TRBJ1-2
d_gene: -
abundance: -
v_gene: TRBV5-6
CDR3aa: CASSREYYGYTF
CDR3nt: TGTGCCAGCAGCCGCGAGTACTATGGCTACACCTTC

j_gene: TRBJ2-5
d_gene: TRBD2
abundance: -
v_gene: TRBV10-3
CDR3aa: CAIKGSLAEETQYF
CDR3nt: TGTGCCATCAAAGGCTCACTAGCGGAAGAGACCCAGTACTTC

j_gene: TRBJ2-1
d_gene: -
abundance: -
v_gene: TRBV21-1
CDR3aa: CASSKTPLVHEQFF
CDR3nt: TGTGCCAGCAGCAAAACGCCCCTAGTTCATGAGCAGTTCTTC

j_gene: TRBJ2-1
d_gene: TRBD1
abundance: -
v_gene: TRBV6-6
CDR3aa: CASSYLGQGVLYISGSSYNEQFF
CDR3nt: TGTGCCAGCAGCTACCTAGGACAGGGGGTCTTGTACATTAGTGGGAGCTCCTACAATGAGCAGTTCTTC

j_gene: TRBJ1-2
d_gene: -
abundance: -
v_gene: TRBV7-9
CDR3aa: CASSQGPGTLYGYTF
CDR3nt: TGTGCCAGCAGCCAGGGGCCAGGGACCCTCTATGGCTACACCTTC

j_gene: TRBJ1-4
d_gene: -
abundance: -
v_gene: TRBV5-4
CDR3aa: CASSSQGFGEKLFF
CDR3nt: TGTGCCAGCAGTTCACAGGGCTTTGGGGAAAAACTGTTTTTT

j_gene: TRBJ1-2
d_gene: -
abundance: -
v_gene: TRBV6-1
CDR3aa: CASSDVYGYTF
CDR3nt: TGTGCCAGCAGTGATGTATATGGCTACACCTTC

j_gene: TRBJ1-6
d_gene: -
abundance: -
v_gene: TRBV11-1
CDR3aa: CASSLERHNSPLHF
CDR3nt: TGTGCCAGCAGCTTAGAGAGGCATAATTCACCCCTCCACTTT

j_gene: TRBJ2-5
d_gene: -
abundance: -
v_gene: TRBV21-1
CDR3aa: CASTYRAYVQETQYF
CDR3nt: TGTGCCAGCACCTACAGGGCTTACGTTCAAGAGACCCAGTACTTC

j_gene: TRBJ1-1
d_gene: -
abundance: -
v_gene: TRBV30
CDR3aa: CAWSLTRDTEAFF
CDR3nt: TGTGCCTGGAGTCTCACCAGGGACACTGAAGCTTTCTTT

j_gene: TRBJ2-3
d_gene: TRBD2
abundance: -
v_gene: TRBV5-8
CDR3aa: CASSFSRLAGADTQYF
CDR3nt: TGTGCCAGCAGCTTCTCGCGACTAGCGGGAGCAGATACGCAGTATTTT

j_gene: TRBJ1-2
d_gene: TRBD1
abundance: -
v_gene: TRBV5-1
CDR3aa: CASSSKPGQNLSANYGYTF
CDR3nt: TGCGCCAGCAGCTCTAAACCGGGACAGAACCTCTCAGCTAACTATGGCTACACCTTC

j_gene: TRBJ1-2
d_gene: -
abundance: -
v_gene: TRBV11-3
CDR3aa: CASSPGSTYGYTF
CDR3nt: TGTGCCAGCAGCCCCGGGAGTACCTATGGCTACACCTTC

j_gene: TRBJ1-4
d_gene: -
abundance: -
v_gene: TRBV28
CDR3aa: CASSRRRSEKLFF
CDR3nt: TGTGCCAGCAGTCGCAGGCGTTCCGAAAAACTGTTTTTT

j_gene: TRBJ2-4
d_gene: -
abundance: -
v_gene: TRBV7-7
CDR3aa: CASSPGVGNIQYF
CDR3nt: TGTGCCAGCAGCCCAGGGGTAGGAAACATTCAGTACTTC

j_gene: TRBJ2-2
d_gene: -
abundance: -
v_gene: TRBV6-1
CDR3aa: CASSELYQVNTGELFF
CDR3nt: TGTGCCAGCAGTGAGTTGTACCAGGTGAACACCGGGGAGCTGTTTTTT

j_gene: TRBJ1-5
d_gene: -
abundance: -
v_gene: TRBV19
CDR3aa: CASRIASTGSQPQHF
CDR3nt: TGTGCCAGTAGAATTGCCTCGACAGGAAGTCAGCCCCAGCATTTT

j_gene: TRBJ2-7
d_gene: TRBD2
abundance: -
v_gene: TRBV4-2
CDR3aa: CASSREPGGGLAGTYEQYF
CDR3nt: TGTGCCAGCAGCCGGGAACCTGGCGGGGGACTAGCGGGGACCTACGAGCAGTACTTC

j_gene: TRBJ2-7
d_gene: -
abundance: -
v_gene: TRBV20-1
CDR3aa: CSARGAYEQYF
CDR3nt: TGCAGTGCTAGAGGAGCCTACGAGCAGTACTTC

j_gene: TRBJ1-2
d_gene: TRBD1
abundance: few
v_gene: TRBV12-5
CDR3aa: CASGPNRGMDGYTF
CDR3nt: TGTGCTAGTGGCCCAAACAGGGGTATGGACGGCTACACCTTC

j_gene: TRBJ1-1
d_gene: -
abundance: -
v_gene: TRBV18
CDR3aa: CASSPSEVNTEAFF
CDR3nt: TGTGCCAGCTCACCGTCGGAGGTAAACACTGAAGCTTTCTTT

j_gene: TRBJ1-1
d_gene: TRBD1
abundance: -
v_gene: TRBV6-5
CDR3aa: CASSLSRGLSTEAFF
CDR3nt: TGTGCCAGCAGTTTATCCAGGGGGCTGAGTACTGAAGCTTTCTTT

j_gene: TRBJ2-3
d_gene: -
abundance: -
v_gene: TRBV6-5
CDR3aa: CASSKTVPTDTQYF
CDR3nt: TGTGCCAGCAGTAAGACAGTCCCCACAGATACGCAGTATTTT

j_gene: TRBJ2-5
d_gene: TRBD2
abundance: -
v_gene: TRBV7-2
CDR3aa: CASSKVAGGWETQYF
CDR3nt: TGTGCCAGCAGTAAGGTAGCGGGAGGATGGGAGACCCAGTACTTC

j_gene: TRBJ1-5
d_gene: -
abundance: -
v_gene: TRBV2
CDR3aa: CASSEDLAGPNQPQHF
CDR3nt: TGTGCCAGCAGTGAAGATTTGGCAGGGCCGAATCAGCCCCAGCATTTT

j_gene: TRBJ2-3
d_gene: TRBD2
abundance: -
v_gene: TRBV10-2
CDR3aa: CASSEHPLAGATDTQYF
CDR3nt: TGCGCCAGCAGTGAGCACCCGCTAGCGGGTGCCACAGATACGCAGTATTTT

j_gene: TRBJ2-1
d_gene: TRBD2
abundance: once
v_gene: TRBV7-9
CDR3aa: CASMESGGGNEQFF
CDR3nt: TGTGCCAGCATGGAATCCGGGGGAGGGAATGAGCAGTTCTTC

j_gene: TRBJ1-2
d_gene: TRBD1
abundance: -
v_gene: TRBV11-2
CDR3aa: CASSPYRGSVEGYTF
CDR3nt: TGTGCCAGCAGCCCCTACAGGGGTTCGGTGGAAGGCTACACCTTC

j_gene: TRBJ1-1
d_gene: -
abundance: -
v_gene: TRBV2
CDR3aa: CASTQEDMNTEAFF
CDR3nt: TGTGCCAGCACCCAAGAGGACATGAACACTGAAGCTTTCTTT

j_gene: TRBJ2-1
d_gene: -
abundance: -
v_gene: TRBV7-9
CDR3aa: CASSLTGAGNNEQFF
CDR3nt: TGTGCCAGCAGCCTAACAGGTGCGGGAAACAATGAGCAGTTCTTC

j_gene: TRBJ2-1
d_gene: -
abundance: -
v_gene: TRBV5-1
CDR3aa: CASSLERELNEQFF
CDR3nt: TGCGCCAGCAGCTTGGAACGGGAGTTGAATGAGCAGTTCTTC